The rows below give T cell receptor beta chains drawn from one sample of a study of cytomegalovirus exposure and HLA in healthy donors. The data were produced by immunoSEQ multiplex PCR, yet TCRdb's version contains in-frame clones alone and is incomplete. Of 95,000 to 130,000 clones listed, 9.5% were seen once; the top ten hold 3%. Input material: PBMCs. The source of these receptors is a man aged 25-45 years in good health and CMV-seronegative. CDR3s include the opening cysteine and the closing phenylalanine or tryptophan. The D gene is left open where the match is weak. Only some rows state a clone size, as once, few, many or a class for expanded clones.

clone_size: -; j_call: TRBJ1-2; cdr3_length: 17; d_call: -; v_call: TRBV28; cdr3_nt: TGTGCCAGCACTCCATCGGGACTCGCAGCGGGTAACTATGGCTACACCTTC; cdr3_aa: CASTPSGLAAGNYGYTF
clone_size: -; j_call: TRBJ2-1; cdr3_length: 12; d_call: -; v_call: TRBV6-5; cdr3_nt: TGTGCCAGCAGACAAGACAGCAATGAGCAGTTCTTC; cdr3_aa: CASRQDSNEQFF
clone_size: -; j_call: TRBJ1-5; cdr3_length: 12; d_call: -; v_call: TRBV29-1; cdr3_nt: TGCAGCGCTGTAGCGGGCCAAGGGGGCCAGCATTTT; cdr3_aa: CSAVAGQGGQHF
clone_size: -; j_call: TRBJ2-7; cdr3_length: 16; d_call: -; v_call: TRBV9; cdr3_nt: TGTGCCAGCAGCGTAGCCCCGAGAGGGGGCTCCTACGAGCAGTACTTC; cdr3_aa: CASSVAPRGGSYEQYF
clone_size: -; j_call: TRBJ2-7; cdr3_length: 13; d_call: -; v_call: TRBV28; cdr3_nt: TGTGCCAGCAGTTTACAGATGGCCTACGAGCAGTACTTC; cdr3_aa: CASSLQMAYEQYF
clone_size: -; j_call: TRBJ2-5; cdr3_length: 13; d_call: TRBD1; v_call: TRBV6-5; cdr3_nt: TGTGCCAGCAGTTACCTAGGGACAGGAACCCAGTACTTC; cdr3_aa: CASSYLGTGTQYF
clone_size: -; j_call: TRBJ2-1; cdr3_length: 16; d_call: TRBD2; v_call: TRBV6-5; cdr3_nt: TGTGCCAGCAGTTACCGAAGGACTAGCTATTTCAATGAGCAGTTCTTC; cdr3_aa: CASSYRRTSYFNEQFF
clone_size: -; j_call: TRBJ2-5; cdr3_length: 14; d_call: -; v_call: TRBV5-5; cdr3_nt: TGTGCCAGCAGCCCTCTAGGGGTGGGGGAGACCCAGTACTTC; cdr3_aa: CASSPLGVGETQYF
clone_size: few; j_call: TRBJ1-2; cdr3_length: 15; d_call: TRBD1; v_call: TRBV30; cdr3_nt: TGTGCCTGGAGTCGACTGGACAGGGGGCCCGGGGGCTACACCTTC; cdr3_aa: CAWSRLDRGPGGYTF
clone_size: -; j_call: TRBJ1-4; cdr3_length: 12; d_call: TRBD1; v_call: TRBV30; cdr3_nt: TGTGCCTGTGACAGGGTCCGTGAAAAACTGTTTTTT; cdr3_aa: CACDRVREKLFF
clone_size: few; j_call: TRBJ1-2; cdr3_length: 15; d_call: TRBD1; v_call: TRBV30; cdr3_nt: TGTGCCTGGAGTGACCCCGGGACAGGGGCCTATGGCTACACCTTC; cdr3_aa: CAWSDPGTGAYGYTF
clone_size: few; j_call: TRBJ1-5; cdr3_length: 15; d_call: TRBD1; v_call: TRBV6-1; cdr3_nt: TGTGCCAGCACCCCAGGGGGCGCGAGCAATCAGCCCCAGCATTTT; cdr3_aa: CASTPGGASNQPQHF
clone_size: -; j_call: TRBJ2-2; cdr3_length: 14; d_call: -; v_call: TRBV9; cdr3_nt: TGTGCCAGCAGCGTCCCCAGTGGCACCGGGGAGCTGTTTTTT; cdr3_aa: CASSVPSGTGELFF
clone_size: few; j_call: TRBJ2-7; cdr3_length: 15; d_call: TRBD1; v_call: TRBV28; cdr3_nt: TGTGCCAGCAGTTTAAGGGACAGGGGCACCTACGAGCAGTACTTC; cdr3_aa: CASSLRDRGTYEQYF
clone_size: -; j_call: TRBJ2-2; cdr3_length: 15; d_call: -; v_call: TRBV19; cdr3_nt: TGTGCCAGTATTCTGTCAGGGAATACCCGAGGGGAGCTGTTTTTT; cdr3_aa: CASILSGNTRGELFF
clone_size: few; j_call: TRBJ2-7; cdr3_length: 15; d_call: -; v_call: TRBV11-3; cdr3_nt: TGTGCCAGCAGCCCCTCCCGACAGAGCTCCTACGAGCAGTACTTC; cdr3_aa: CASSPSRQSSYEQYF
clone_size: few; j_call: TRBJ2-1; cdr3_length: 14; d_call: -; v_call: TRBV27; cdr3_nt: TGTGCCAGCAGTTTTATCCAGGGCTACAATGAGCAGTTCTTC; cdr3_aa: CASSFIQGYNEQFF
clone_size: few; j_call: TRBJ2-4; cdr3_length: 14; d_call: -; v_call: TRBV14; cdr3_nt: TGTGCCAGCAGCCAAGAACTAGCCAAAAACATTCAGTACTTC; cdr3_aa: CASSQELAKNIQYF
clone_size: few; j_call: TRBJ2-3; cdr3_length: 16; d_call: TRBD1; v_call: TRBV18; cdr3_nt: TGTGCCAGCTCACCCGGACAGGGCCCGGGGGTAGATACGCAGTATTTT; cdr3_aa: CASSPGQGPGVDTQYF
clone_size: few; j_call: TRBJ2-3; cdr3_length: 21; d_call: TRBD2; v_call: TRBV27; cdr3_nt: TGTGCCAGCGTCCCCTCCCACGGACTAGCGGGAGGGCCGGTCTCCAAAGATACGCAGTATTTT; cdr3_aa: CASVPSHGLAGGPVSKDTQYF
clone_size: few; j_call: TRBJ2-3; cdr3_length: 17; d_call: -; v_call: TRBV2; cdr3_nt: TGTGCCAGCAGTCCATGGTTGGAGGCAGATAGCACAGATACGCAGTATTTT; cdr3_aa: CASSPWLEADSTDTQYF
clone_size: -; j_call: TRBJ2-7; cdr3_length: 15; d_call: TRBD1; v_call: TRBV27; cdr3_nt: TGTGCCAGGGAGACAGGGCGGAAGGCAACCTACGAGCAGTACTTC; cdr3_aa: CARETGRKATYEQYF
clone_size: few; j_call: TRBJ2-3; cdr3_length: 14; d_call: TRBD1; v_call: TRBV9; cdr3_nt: TGTGCCAGCAGCGAACAGGGGATCACAGATACGCAGTATTTT; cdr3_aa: CASSEQGITDTQYF
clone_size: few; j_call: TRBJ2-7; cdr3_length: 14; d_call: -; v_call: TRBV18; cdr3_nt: TGTGCCAGCTCACCAAACCATGGCGGGGAGGAGCAGTACTTC; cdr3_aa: CASSPNHGGEEQYF
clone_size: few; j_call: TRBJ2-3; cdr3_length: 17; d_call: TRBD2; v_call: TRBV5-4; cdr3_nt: TGTGCCAGCAGCTTGGCCCAGCGGGGGGGCTTCCCAGATACGCAGTATTTT; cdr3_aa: CASSLAQRGGFPDTQYF
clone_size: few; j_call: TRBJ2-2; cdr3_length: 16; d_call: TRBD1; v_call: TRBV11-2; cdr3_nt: TGTGCCAGCAGCTTAGGCCCAGGGGGCTTCACCGGGGAGCTGTTTTTT; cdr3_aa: CASSLGPGGFTGELFF
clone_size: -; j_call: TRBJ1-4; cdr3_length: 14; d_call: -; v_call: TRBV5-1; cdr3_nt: TGCGCCAGCAGAACCGGGCGGGGGGAAGAAAAACTGTTTTTT; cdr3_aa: CASRTGRGEEKLFF
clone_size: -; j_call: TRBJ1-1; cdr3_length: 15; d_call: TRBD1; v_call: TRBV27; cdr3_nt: TGTGCCAGCAGTACGTGGACAGGGCTCGACACTGAAGCTTTCTTT; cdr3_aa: CASSTWTGLDTEAFF
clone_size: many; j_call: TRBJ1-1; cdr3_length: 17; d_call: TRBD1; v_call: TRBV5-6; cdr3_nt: TGTGCCAGCAGCCCGGGACAGGTCGGACCTGTTGGCACTGAAGCTTTCTTT; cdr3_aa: CASSPGQVGPVGTEAFF
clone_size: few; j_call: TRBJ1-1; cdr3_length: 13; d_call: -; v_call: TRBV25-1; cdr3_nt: TGTGCCAGCAGTGTTGGGGCAGTCACTGAAGCTTTCTTT; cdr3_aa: CASSVGAVTEAFF
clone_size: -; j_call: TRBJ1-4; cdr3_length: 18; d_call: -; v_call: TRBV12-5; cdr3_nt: TGTGCTAGTGGTTTGGTACTCACAGGAACAAGCAGCCATGAAAAACTGTTTTTT; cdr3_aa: CASGLVLTGTSSHEKLFF